This passage covers 11 T cell receptor beta chains from one sample sequenced in a study of T cell clones after liver transplantation. Only in-frame clones appear in the TCRdb table, and some are missing; sequencing was by immunoSEQ multiplex PCR. The data contain tens of thousands of clones, roughly 85% of them singletons. Source: CD4+ T cells from blood, taken 46 months after liver transplant. Receptors originate from a human patient who received a liver transplant. The graft donor may account for some of the T cells.

CDR3 amino acids: CAKPGTGGFTDTQYF. The CDR3, as DNA: TGTGCCAAGCCCGGGACAGGGGGATTTACAGATACGCAGTATTTT. V usage is TRBV10-3 and J usage is TRBJ2-3, with TRBD1 identical over 11 bases. V lost 10 bases, J lost 3 bases, and 9 bases stayed unmatched. Germline loops: CDR1 ENHRY, CDR2 SYGVKD. This CDR3 spans 15 amino acids.

The chain is built from TRBV19 and TRBJ2-3, with 10 bases identical to TRBD2. V gave up 5 bases and J gave up 0 bases; unmatched junction bases: 5. CDR3 length equals 16 residues. Germline CDR1 LNHDA, CDR2 SQIVND (reference sequence). The CDR3 is CASSYVAGGSTDTQYF. The DNA for the CDR3 is TGTGCCAGTAGTTATGTAGCGGGAGGTAGCACAGATACGCAGTATTTT.

V and J are TRBV5-1 and TRBJ2-1, with TRBD2 matching over 11 bases. This CDR3 comprises 15 residues. The V gene's germline CDR1 is SGHRS and CDR2 YFSETQ. Trimming cost V 2 bases and J 10 bases; bases outside gene matches: 8. CDR3 loop: CASSFGLAGGREQFF. The CDR3 coding sequence is TGCGCCAGCAGCTTTGGGCTAGCGGGAGGACGGGAGCAGTTCTTC.

The chain employs TRBV6-1 and TRBJ2-7, with 13 bases lining up with TRBD2. After removal of 7 bases from V and 7 bases from J, the junction contained 7 bases not matched to a gene. This CDR3 has 14 residues. Germline loops: CDR1 MNHNS, CDR2 SASEGT. The DNA of the CDR3 is TGTGCCAGCACTGGACTAGCGGGAGCTTGGGAGCAGTACTTC. It translates to CASTGLAGAWEQYF.

The chain links TRBV7-2 to TRBJ2-5; TRBD2 is a possible D gene (6 bases). Trimming stripped 7 bases from V and 6 bases from J, with 18 bases between. Germline CDR1 is SGHTA and CDR2 is FQGNSA. The CDR3 runs 14 residues. The CDR3, as DNA: TGTGCCAGCATCGCCGGACTAAGTCTCCAGACCCAGTACTTC. Amino acid sequence: CASIAGLSLQTQYF.

CDR3 amino acids: CASSQTPRTVGTDTQYF. The CDR3 DNA reads TGCGCCAGCAGCCAGACGCCCCGGACCGTGGGCACAGATACGCAGTATTTT. The gene calls are TRBV4-1 and TRBJ2-3; D is undetermined. CDR1 and CDR2 from the germline V gene are MGHRA and YSYEKL. This CDR3 spans 17 amino acids. Trimming removed 3 bases from V and 1 base from J, with 17 bases in between.

The chain is built from TRBV14 and TRBJ2-2; D might be TRBD1 (5 bases). V was pared by 4 bases and J by 8 bases, with 11 bases between. This CDR3 is built from 13 residues. Germline CDR1 is SGHDN and CDR2 is FVKESK. The CDR3 DNA is TGTGCCAGCAGCCGCCAGGGTGCAGGGGAGCTGTTTTTT. Translating gives CASSRQGAGELFF. Supplemented by reference TRBV14 and TRBJ2-2, the full variable domain reads EAGVTQFPSHSVIEKGQTVTLRCDPISGHDNLYWYRRVMGKEIKFLLHFVKESKQDESGMPNNRFLAERTGGTYSTLKVQPAELEDSGVYFCASSRQGAGELFFGEGSRLTVL.

The V gene is TRBV15, the J gene TRBJ2-5, with D maybe TRBD1 (6 bases). This CDR3 has 14 amino acids. V gave up 3 bases and J gave up 2 bases, with 10 bases separating them. The germline V gene has CDR1 LNHNV and CDR2 YYDKDF (reference sequence). As DNA, the CDR3 is TGTGCCACCAGCAGGGTACAGGGTCAAGAGACCCAGTACTTC. Its translation: CATSRVQGQETQYF.

The genes are TRBV10-3 and TRBJ2-1; D perhaps matches TRBD2 (6 bases). The V gene's germline CDR1 is ENHRY and CDR2 SYGVKD. Trimming pared 1 base from V and 6 bases from J, leaving 13 bases between. The CDR3 has 15 residues. The CDR3 sequence: CAISEFQGGGNEQFF. The CDR3 DNA sequence: TGTGCCATCAGTGAGTTCCAGGGAGGTGGCAATGAGCAGTTCTTC.

The chain combines TRBV9 with TRBJ2-3; D gene unclear. From germline, CDR1 is SGDLS and CDR2 YYNGEE. The CDR3 has 17 amino acids. With 0 bases removed from V and 0 bases from J, the gap between germline ends came to 14 bases. CDR3 in DNA: TGTGCCAGCAGCGTAGGGCTTCTCATGTCTAGCACAGATACGCAGTATTTT. It specifies CASSVGLLMSSTDTQYF. Supplemented by reference TRBV9 and TRBJ2-3, the full variable domain reads DSGVTQTPKHLITATGQRVTLRCSPRSGDLSVYWYQQSLDQGLQFLIQYYNGEERAKGNILERFSAQQFPDLHSELNLSSLELGDSALYFCASSVGLLMSSTDTQYFGPGTRLTVL.

The rearrangement links TRBV5-1 to TRBJ2-1; TRBD2 agrees at 13 bases. The CDR3 totals 16 residues. J was trimmed by 9 bases and V by 6 bases; bases with no gene match: 12. Germline CDR1 reads SGHRS; CDR2 reads YFSETQ. This CDR3 reads CASTPTSGRVVGEQFF. CDR3 coding DNA: TGCGCCAGCACCCCTACTAGCGGGAGGGTAGTGGGTGAGCAGTTCTTC.